The entry below describes one TCR beta chain. This entry belongs to a study of blood T cell repertoires in COVID-19. Turning to the study itself: Donors in the United States, Italy and Spain gave samples during acute or convalescent COVID-19. Sample material is recorded as cDNA or gDNA derived from T cells, B-cell-depleted T cells, or PBMCs.

Trimming cost V 3 bases and J 1 base; bases outside gene matches: 8. CDR3 length equals 16 residues. Germline values: CDR1 SGHNT, CDR2 YYREEE (reference sequence). In the study's own analysis: Reference gene primers were amplified, and this amplification served to estimate nucleated cell counts. Only in-frame clones appear in the TCRdb table, and some are missing; sequencing was by immunoSEQ multiplex PCR. V and J calls and clone size are copied from that table; D and trimming were computed from the DNA. The sample consists of tens of thousands of clones, about 84% of them appearing once. This chain joins TRBV5-4 and TRBJ1-2; 8 positions match TRBD1. The TCR originated in a human donor in a cohort sampled during active COVID-19. Material for sequencing was peripheral blood. CDR3: CASSSPGTGINYGYTF. Written as DNA, the CDR3 is TGTGCCAGCAGCTCTCCCGGGACAGGCATTAACTATGGCTACACCTTC.